The rows below give T cell receptor beta chains drawn from one sample of a study of graft-versus-host responses after intestinal transplantation. This table comes from immunoSEQ multiplex PCR, and its TCRdb copy is limited to in-frame clones, with some not included. This sample has more than 15,000 clones, with roughly 86% found just once. The sequencing here drew on bone marrow, taken around 120 days after transplant. Source of these receptors: a human patient who received an intestinal transplant, so some T cells may come from the graft donor. The CDR3 runs from the conserved cysteine through the conserved F or W. D genes are given only for firm matches. The size of a clone is reported for some rows only, either as once, few or many, or as a class for expanded clones.

v_gene,j_gene,abundance,d_gene,CDR3aa,CDR3nt
TRBV21-1,TRBJ2-2,.,.,CASVKLGDRSTGELFF,TGTGCCAGCGTCAAATTGGGGGACAGGAGCACCGGGGAGCTGTTTTTT
TRBV5-6,TRBJ2-2,.,TRBD2,CASSLAPGLASGELFF,TGTGCCAGCAGCTTGGCGCCGGGACTAGCATCCGGGGAGCTGTTTTTT
TRBV9,TRBJ1-2,.,TRBD1,CASSVLDRERHGYTF,TGTGCCAGCAGCGTCCTGGACAGGGAACGCCACGGCTACACCTTC
TRBV7-9,TRBJ1-2,once,TRBD1,CASSFGGTGLYGYTF,TGTGCCAGCAGCTTTGGAGGGACAGGACTGTATGGCTACACCTTC
TRBV28,TRBJ2-1,.,.,CASSPGNSRSYNEQFF,TGTGCCAGCTCACCTGGGAACAGTCGGTCCTACAATGAGCAGTTCTTC
TRBV6-5,TRBJ2-1,.,.,CASTLGGKQFF,TGTGCCAGCACCCTCGGGGGCAAGCAGTTCTTC
TRBV9,TRBJ2-7,.,.,CASSVQEVPHEQYF,TGTGCCAGCAGCGTCCAGGAGGTTCCCCACGAGCAGTACTTC
TRBV5-1,TRBJ2-2,.,.,CASSSDSHGELFF,TGCGCCAGCAGCTCCGACAGCCACGGGGAGCTGTTTTTT
TRBV19,TRBJ2-1,.,TRBD2,CASSGGGSYNEQFF,TGTGCCAGTAGCGGGGGGGGCTCCTACAATGAGCAGTTCTTC
TRBV2,TRBJ1-2,once,.,CASIRRDKLDYGYTF,TGTGCCAGCATCCGAAGGGACAAATTGGACTATGGCTACACCTTC
TRBV27,TRBJ1-6,.,.,CASSLATGTSPLHF,TGTGCCAGCAGTCTCGCGACAGGTACTTCACCCCTCCACTTT
TRBV18,TRBJ2-5,.,.,CASSPQNPGAGETQYF,TGTGCCAGCTCACCACAGAATCCGGGGGCCGGGGAGACCCAGTACTTC
TRBV6-1,TRBJ1-2,once,TRBD1,CAGLPGQGAFYGYTF,TGTGCCGGACTACCGGGACAGGGGGCGTTCTATGGCTACACCTTC
TRBV6-5,TRBJ2-7,.,.,CASSYSPSEGYEQYF,TGTGCCAGCAGTTACTCGCCTAGCGAGGGCTACGAGCAGTACTTC
TRBV19,TRBJ1-5,.,.,CASSIGGSQPQHF,TGTGCCAGTAGTATAGGAGGATCTCAGCCCCAGCATTTT
TRBV9,TRBJ2-1,once,TRBD2,CASSVVGRVSYNEQFF,TGTGCCAGCAGCGTAGTAGGGAGGGTGTCCTACAATGAGCAGTTCTTC
TRBV7-2,TRBJ2-3,few,TRBD2,CASSLGRASGFTDTQYF,TGTGCCAGCAGCTTAGGTAGGGCTAGCGGATTCACAGATACGCAGTATTTT
TRBV10-2,TRBJ2-1,.,.,CASSESGAVSYNEQFF,TGCGCCAGCAGTGAGTCAGGAGCGGTCTCCTACAATGAGCAGTTCTTC
TRBV9,TRBJ2-7,.,TRBD2,CAGSVASGSSYEQYF,TGTGCCGGCAGCGTAGCTAGCGGGAGCTCCTACGAGCAGTACTTC
TRBV30,TRBJ2-7,once,.,CAWNDEGLGEQYF,TGTGCCTGGAACGATGAGGGCCTGGGCGAGCAGTACTTC
TRBV21-1,TRBJ2-4,few,.,CASSKPAGELAKNIQYF,TGTGCCAGCAGCAAACCAGCGGGAGAGTTAGCCAAAAACATTCAGTACTTC
TRBV6-1,TRBJ2-7,.,TRBD2,CASNELAGGSYEQYF,TGTGCCAGCAATGAACTAGCGGGGGGCTCCTACGAGCAGTACTTC
TRBV28,TRBJ1-2,.,.,CASTIVGGLGYGYTF,TGTGCCAGCACCATAGTAGGGGGGCTGGGCTATGGCTACACCTTC
TRBV6-1,TRBJ1-5,few,TRBD1,CASNNGGQYNQPQHF,TGTGCCAGCAACAACGGGGGACAGTACAATCAGCCCCAGCATTTT
TRBV7-2,TRBJ2-7,.,TRBD2,CASSLEASGGDEQYF,TGTGCCAGCAGCTTAGAGGCTAGCGGGGGGGACGAGCAGTACTTC
TRBV28,TRBJ2-7,.,TRBD2,CASSLALAGNDEQYF,TGTGCCAGCAGTTTGGCTCTAGCGGGAAACGACGAGCAGTACTTC
TRBV12-5,TRBJ2-5,.,.,CASGLGAEETQYF,TGTGCTAGTGGTTTGGGGGCAGAAGAGACCCAGTACTTC